The text below deals with one T cell receptor beta chain. The antigen this receptor binds is unknown. No base qualities exist here, and no much larger clone lies one base off it. All of the isolated RNA was reverse transcribed with the High Capacity cDNA Reverse Transcription Kit, so expressed TCRB transcripts were sequenced. Deep immunoSEQ sequencing was applied to naive, central memory and regulatory T cell samples, giving an average of roughly 3.5 million total reads per sample. Sorted cells were lysed in RLT buffer and RNA was extracted with DNase-treated RNeasy Micro or Mini kits, depending on cell number. Each cell subset was processed on its own to prevent cross-contamination, while patient and healthy donor samples were processed together. The immunoSEQ multiplex PCR was used to amplify TCRB sequences from cDNA, yielding 87-bp fragments that span the CDR3 region. Sequencing of the amplicons was done on the Illumina HiSeq platform. Per the authors' processing: Synthetic template baselines were used to correct PCR bias computationally, reads within Hamming distance 2 were collapsed, and singletons that could not be merged were discarded. Reads were aligned against IMGT to assign V, D and J genes, CDR3 length and insertions or deletions at six rearrangement sites. Clonotype counts were normalized to sorted cell number within each subset before computing true diversity and Gini coefficients with the tcR R package. Repertoire sharing was quantified using the overlap coefficient calculated on TCRB nucleotide sequences. Imported from immuneACCESS, the table was reduced by TCRdb to in-frame sequences with V and J called. These copies leave out some clones; in studies compared against another copy, an unresolved V gene accounts for under half, and the cause of the remainder is not known. V and J calls and clone size are as listed in that table; D and trimming were resolved from the DNA. Here the sample has roughly 300,000 clones; 7% to 10% occur a single time. The ten largest make up roughly 0.99% of the sample.

The source of the sample is a study of beta chain features in type 1 diabetes (dated by TCRdb to the late 2010s). For context, the study as a whole: No differences in mean age, gender distribution, total cell number or subset yield were found between patients and healthy donors. In the study, recently diagnosed type 1 diabetes patients and matched healthy donors were compared on the TCRB repertoires of their sorted circulating CD4+ T cell subsets. A total of 85 million to 140 million sorted cells were examined across all samples, and a strong correlation was observed between cell number per subset and RNA yield. Regulatory and stem cell-like memory subsets were isolated from only 8 patients and about eight healthy donors, whereas naive and central memory subsets came from all 28 donors.

The CDR3, from cysteine to phenylalanine, totals 14 residues. The only DNA kept is the CDR3, 42 bases in frame from the first base. V is cut by 8 bases and J by 0 bases, and the space between the germline ends is 11 bases. The germline V gene specifies MNHNS as CDR1 and SASEGT as CDR2. Each donor gave one peripheral blood draw, averaging roughly 0.11 L, which was collected into heparinised tubes. A BD FACSAria II was used to sort naive, central memory, regulatory and stem cell-like memory CD4+ T cells with a panel that included CD45RO, CCR7, CD25, CD127, CD95 and CD27. Purity was above 95% for every sorted population. PBMCs were isolated immediately by Lymphoprep density gradient centrifugation and stained directly without culture. So that batch effects would be minimized, each experiment stained and sorted samples in pairs, pairing one healthy donor with one patient. Overall study outcomes, separate from this receptor: HLA sub-analyses involved small numbers of individuals, so any influence of HLA type on TCRB rearrangement remained unresolved. Naive, central memory and regulatory TCRB repertoires appeared to be more similar among patients than among healthy donors. Because cDNA rather than genomic DNA was sequenced, highly expressing activated cells could have been over-represented, although no difference in activation and CD3 levels was found between groups. A moderate but significant shortening of TCRB CDR3 length was observed in type 1 diabetes patients in all four CD4+ subsets. At VDJ recombination sites, type 1 diabetes patients had fewer insertions and more deleted nucleotides, which implies abnormalities in thymic rearrangement. Shorter templates might have been favored by PCR, but patient and control samples were amplified and corrected together, so both groups would have been affected equally by any skew.

The V and J genes are TRBV6-1 and TRBJ1-5, with the D gene not clear enough to name. The sequence was obtained from a man younger than 45 with type 1 diabetes. Sequencing was performed on central memory CD4+ T cells from blood. The CDR3 region has the sequence CASQLLNSNQPQHF. The bases are TGTGCCAGCCAGCTGTTGAATAGCAATCAGCCCCAGCATTTT.